Shown below are 17 T cell receptor beta chains from a single sample sequenced in a study of control samples from healthy donors and cancer patients. The table came from immunoSEQ multiplex PCR; TCRdb's copy has only in-frame clones and leaves some out. The table records 75,000 to 80,000 clones, approximately 91% of them present only once. Sequences were obtained from PBMCs. The source of these receptors is a woman in her forties or fifties with colorectal cancer.

This clone showed up just a few times. This chain joins TRBV7-2 and TRBJ1-5, with D unresolved. Germline V CDR1 and CDR2: SGHTA, FQGNSA. This CDR3 spans 14 amino acids. Trimming removed 2 bases at V and 1 base at J, with 6 bases between. The DNA for the CDR3 is TGTGCCAGCAGCTTAATGGCAAGCAATCAGCCCCAGCATTTT. Its translation is CASSLMASNQPQHF.

The rearrangement joins TRBV6-5 to TRBJ1-2; D is unclear. Germline CDR1 and CDR2: MNHEY and SVGAGI. CDR3 length equals 12 residues. Trimming took 0 bases from V and 9 from J, leaving 8 bases between them. The CDR3, as DNA: TGTGCCAGCAGTTACTCAGAGGGCCGCTACACCTTC. Protein sequence: CASSYSEGRYTF.

The chain employs TRBV7-2 and TRBJ2-3; D perhaps matches TRBD1 (6 bases). Trimming stripped 5 bases from V and 0 bases from J, with 9 bases between. The CDR3 length is 14 residues. CDR1 is SGHTA, CDR2 FQGNSA, per germline. CDR3 nucleotide sequence: TGTGCCAGCAGCGCGGACAGAAGCACAGATACGCAGTATTTT. This encodes CASSADRSTDTQYF.

There are a few counts of this clone. This chain joins TRBV7-8 and TRBJ1-6; no firm D call. The CDR3 extends over 16 amino acids. CDR1 and CDR2 (germline): SGHVS, FQNEAQ. Trimming shortened V by 0 bases and J by 3 bases, and 9 bases separated the two germline ends. The CDR3 here is CASSLAAQLYNSPLHF. CDR3 sequence (DNA): TGTGCCAGCAGCTTAGCTGCCCAGCTCTATAATTCACCCCTCCACTTT.

This clone was seen only a few times. The chain links TRBV7-2 to TRBJ2-3; no clear D. V was clipped by 1 base and J by 3 bases, with 11 bases between them. CDR3 length: 15 amino acids. CDR1 is SGHTA and CDR2 is FQGNSA in the germline V gene. The CDR3 spells CASSLVGLETDTQYF. In DNA form, the CDR3 reads TGTGCCAGCAGCTTAGTTGGGCTAGAAACAGATACGCAGTATTTT.

The chain has TRBV10-3 and TRBJ1-5; D is undetermined. V lost 3 bases to trimming and J lost 0 bases, with 6 bases between them. The CDR3 length is 14 residues. Germline V lookup: CDR1 ENHRY, CDR2 SYGVKD. For the CDR3, the DNA is TGTGCCATCAGTGACGTCAGTAGCAATCAGCCCCAGCATTTT. It encodes CAISDVSSNQPQHF.

The CDR3 is CASRTPYARDSYGYTF. CDR3 nucleotide sequence: TGTGCCAGCCGAACACCTTACGCCCGGGACAGCTATGGCTACACCTTC. The chain is built from TRBV7-7 and TRBJ1-2; 7 positions agree with TRBD1. CDR1 and CDR2 (germline): SSHAT, FNYEAQ (reference sequence). V lost 8 bases to trimming and J lost 4 bases; unmatched junction nucleotides: 16. The CDR3 contains 16 residues.

V usage is TRBV9 and J usage is TRBJ1-3; 7 nucleotides match TRBD1. This CDR3 comprises 18 residues. V trimming: 4 bases; J trimming: 0 bases; junction bases outside the gene matches: 13. CDR1 and CDR2 (germline): SGDLS, YYNGEE. The CDR3 nucleotides read TGTGCCAGCAGCCCACGGGGGGATCCAGGGGGCTCTGGAAACACCATATATTTT. Amino acids: CASSPRGDPGGSGNTIYF.

This clone has a handful of counts. The chain combines TRBV18 with TRBJ2-3, with a tentative D call TRBD1 (5 bases). The germline V gene encodes CDR1 KGHSH and CDR2 LQKENI. Trimming shortened V by 3 bases and J by 1 base, and 14 bases separated the two germline ends. CDR3 length equals 16 residues. CDR3 bases: TGTGCCAGCTCACCCTCTGGGGCACAAGGCACAGATACGCAGTATTTT. Protein product: CASSPSGAQGTDTQYF.

This clone turned up a few times. The V and J genes are TRBV10-3 and TRBJ1-2; 9 positions match TRBD1. CDR1 and CDR2 from the germline V gene are ENHRY and SYGVKD. The CDR3 sequence is 16 residues long. Unmatched junction bases numbered 14, after V lost 6 bases and J lost 6 bases. CDR3 loop: CAIRGGTGTIEDGYTF. The DNA of the CDR3 is TGTGCCATCAGGGGGGGGACAGGGACTATCGAGGATGGCTACACCTTC.

The chain carries TRBV6-4 and TRBJ2-1; TRBD1 matches at 7 bases. The CDR3 has 15 residues. The V gene's germline CDR1 is MRHNA and CDR2 SNTAGT. V gave up 6 bases and J gave up 2 bases; unmatched junction bases: 7. CDR3 in DNA: TGTGCCAGCAGCTACACAGGGGACCCCTACAATGAGCAGTTCTTC. Translating gives CASSYTGDPYNEQFF.

The CDR3 DNA reads as TGTGCCAGCAGCCTCGTCGACCCGACGATCACCGGGGAGCTGTTTTTT. Translating gives CASSLVDPTITGELFF. V and J are TRBV7-2 and TRBJ2-2; D not resolved. Trimming pared 5 bases from V and 4 bases from J, leaving 17 bases between. The CDR3 has 16 residues. CDR1 and CDR2 (germline): SGHTA, FQGNSA.

The gene calls are TRBV12-3 or TRBV12-4 and TRBJ1-3; no clear D gene. This CDR3 region has 11 residues. Trimming removed 5 bases from V and 8 bases from J, with 7 bases in between. The CDR3 region has the DNA TGTGCCAGCAGTCGCACAGACACCATATATTTT. It encodes CASSRTDTIYF.

The chain carries TRBV6-6 and TRBJ1-2; D is uncertain. The CDR3 sequence is 15 residues long. V lost 11 bases and J 2 bases, leaving 21 bases between the germline ends. Germline V lookup: CDR1 MNHNY, CDR2 SVGAGI (reference sequence). The CDR3 region is CAPPAMRPPNYGYTF. CDR3 sequence (DNA): TGTGCCCCACCGGCCATGCGGCCCCCGAACTATGGCTACACCTTC.

CDR3 in DNA: TGTGCCAGCGGGGGTACGGGATGGGGGGAGACCCAGTACTTC. This translates into CASGGTGWGETQYF. The chain employs TRBV28 and TRBJ2-5, with D possibly being TRBD1 or TRBD2 (5 bases each). The CDR3 spans 14 residues. The germline V gene has CDR1 MDHEN and CDR2 SYDVKM. With 8 bases removed from V and 5 bases from J, the gap between germline ends came to 18 bases.

The J gene is TRBJ1-6, the V gene TRBV27, with D unclear. The germline V gene has CDR1 MNHEY and CDR2 SMNVEV (reference sequence). The CDR3 runs 17 residues. With 1 base removed from V and 0 bases from J, the gap between germline ends came to 10 bases. CDR3 amino acids: CASSLYTIPSYNSPLHF. As DNA, the CDR3 is TGTGCCAGCAGTTTATATACAATTCCCTCCTATAATTCACCCCTCCACTTT.

The V and J genes are TRBV27 and TRBJ1-4, with no clear D. From germline, CDR1 is MNHEY and CDR2 SMNVEV (reference sequence). The CDR3 totals 13 residues. With 8 bases removed from V and 4 bases from J, the gap between germline ends came to 11 bases. The CDR3 bases are TGTGCCAGCTCCGGGTGGCTTAATGAAAAACTGTTTTTT. It codes for CASSGWLNEKLFF.